Reported below is one T cell receptor (beta chain). Its antigen remains undetermined. It has no much larger one-base neighbor in the sample; base qualities were not kept. The sample originates from a study of tissue T cells after allogeneic stem cell transplantation (dated by TCRdb to 2022 to 2024). Study-level background: When multiple samples of a tissue were available, H&E sections were reviewed by a pathologist, and samples with histologically apparent lymphocytes were prioritized for sequencing. TCR beta repertoires were profiled across many tissues obtained from research autopsies of patients with and without GVHD, as well as in mouse models of GVHD. The human arm was a prospective observational study without blinding or randomization. What the work shows at the level of the full study, not this receptor alone: The study did not determine which tissue TCRs were alloreactive or antigen-specific, and some clones might have been persisting host cells. Within patients, how anatomically similar the tissues were was a key factor in shaping TCR repertoire composition, regardless of disease or transplant status. Only a few T cell clones appeared in more than one patient, yet motif-based clustering showed tissue-specific repertoire signatures that were shared between patients. The patient cohort was small and varied clinically, and sampling depth was recognized as a limitation. Blood and spleen T cells captured only a limited portion of the TCR repertoire detected in tissues, in both patients and mice. No blood samples were available for the non-GVHD comparator patients.

The library was produced with the immunoSEQ multiplex PCR assay. Adaptive Biotechnologies performed the TCRbeta CDR3 sequencing at survey depth and reported CDR3 sequences, V/J genes, productive frequency and template counts. Amplification of TCR beta CDR3 regions was performed from genomic DNA rather than from RNA. The original pipeline was this. Jensen-Shannon divergence was used to quantify pairwise repertoire overlap between tissues, with a value of 1 meaning complete divergence and a value of 0 meaning identical repertoires. Tissues were grouped by single-linkage agglomerative hierarchical clustering of pairwise JSD values, and the clustering results were shown as dendrograms. GLIPH2 was applied to all patient samples using simulation_depth 1000, kmer_min_depth 3, and cdr3_length_cutoff 8, and only groups with more than two unique CDR3s were retained. A standardized tissue-overlap score was calculated by extrapolating Jaccard GLIPH-group overlap across patients to a standard repertoire size of 1000 clones. Linear mixed-effect models, with tissue included as a fixed effect and individual included as a random effect, were used to assess associations of diversity with clinical or experimental variables. TCRdb obtained this table from immuneACCESS and retained in-frame rearrangements with V and J assigned. These tables miss some clones; where compared with another copy, unresolved V genes account for less than half of the shortfall, and the remainder is unexplained. V and J calls and clone size are those listed in that table; D and trimming were worked out from the DNA. Recorded for this sample are over 1,500 clones; 73% of them occurred a single time. The leading ten clones occupy around 12% of the sample.

The germline V end is reduced by 5 bases and the J end by 5 bases; junction bases left unmatched: 7. Sequences PRHDT (CDR1) and FYEKMQ (CDR2) are obtained from the germline V gene (reference sequence). From the cysteine through the phenylalanine, the CDR3 covers 15 amino acids. CDR3 DNA is the only sequence kept; it has 45 bases, read in frame from the first base. Per the publication, the time point label means: human tissue collected at research (rapid) autopsy. Three non-HCT comparator patients with other cancers, having at least five GI tract samples and no known GI disease at death, were selected retrospectively. Autopsy tissues included GI sites from esophagus to rectum, liver, skin and lymphoid organs including spleen, after a median post-mortem interval of roughly 9.5 hours. Each autopsy specimen was cut in two, with one portion flash-frozen in liquid nitrogen and the remainder formalin-fixed, and the outer muscle layers of GI specimens were removed. Genomic DNA was extracted from frozen tissues using the Mag-Bind Blood & Tissue DNA HDQ 96 Kit on a Chemagic 360 or the DNeasy Blood & Tissue Kit. Because of concern about red blood cell contamination, extracted DNA was further purified using the Genomic DNA Clean & Concentrator-25 kit.

This chain is built from TRBV13 and TRBJ2-5; 11 nucleotides in the junction match TRBD1. The sequence came from a woman aged 18-55 years with breast cancer. The sample here was esophagus tissue, taken at autopsy. This receptor has the CDR3 CASSGQGANWETQYF. In nucleotide form, the sequence is TGTGCCAGCAGCGGACAGGGGGCTAATTGGGAGACCCAGTACTTC.